This passage covers 21 T cell receptor beta chains from one sample sequenced in a study of cytomegalovirus exposure and HLA in healthy donors. The primer mix had 60 Vbeta and 13 Jbeta primers. Assay used: immunoSEQ multiplex PCR; TCRdb lists only in-frame clones, some missing. The sample lists over 150,000 clones; roughly four fifths were seen once. Sequenced input: PBMCs. The origin of the receptors is a man in his fifties in good health and CMV-seronegative.

The chain carries TRBV19 and TRBJ2-2; TRBD2 agrees at 7 bases. The CDR3 extends over 17 amino acids. The J segment lost 3 bases and the V segment lost 3 bases, leaving 10 bases of the junction unmatched. CDR1 is LNHDA, CDR2 SQIVND, per germline (reference sequence). CDR3 loop: CASSIFWEGIDTGELFF. CDR3 nucleotide sequence: TGTGCCAGTAGTATTTTCTGGGAGGGTATAGACACCGGGGAGCTGTTTTTT.

CDR3 in DNA: TGTGCCAGCAGCTTAGTTCGAGCGGGGGTCGGGGTCCAGTACTTC. Translated, it gives CASSLVRAGVGVQYF. The rearrangement uses TRBV7-6 and TRBJ2-5, with 8 bases identical to TRBD2. V shed 1 base and J 10 bases; nucleotides not matched to a gene: 11. Germline values: CDR1 SGHVS, CDR2 FNYEAQ. The CDR3 has 15 residues.

The V call is TRBV5-1, the J call TRBJ1-2, with 11 bases fitting TRBD1. The V segment lost 2 bases and the J segment 1 base; nucleotides outside the gene matches: 28. The CDR3 length is 24 residues. Germline V gene sequence: CDR1 SGHRS, CDR2 YFSETQ. The CDR3 here is CASSLSGGFNGGTGGYELNYGYTF. The CDR3 DNA sequence: TGCGCCAGCAGCTTAAGTGGAGGCTTTAACGGCGGGACAGGGGGATACGAACTTAACTATGGCTACACCTTC.

The chain joins TRBV15 to TRBJ1-6, with 7 positions matching TRBD1. CDR1 is LNHNV and CDR2 is YYDKDF in the germline V gene (reference sequence). The CDR3 covers 15 residues. Trimming at V came to 0 bases and at J to 7 bases, leaving 3 bases not matched to a gene. The CDR3 sequence: CATSRDPQGNSPLHF. The DNA for the CDR3 is TGTGCCACCAGCAGAGATCCACAGGGGAATTCACCCCTCCACTTT.

The chain is built from TRBV27 and TRBJ2-1; 7 bases are shared with TRBD2. The CDR3 is made up of 18 amino acids. V shed 2 bases, J shed 0 bases, and the junction held 10 bases outside the gene matches. Germline V gene sequence: CDR1 MNHEY, CDR2 SMNVEV (reference sequence). The CDR3 coding sequence is TGTGCCAGCAGTTTAGGGAGGAGCGGGGCTAGCTCCTACAATGAGCAGTTCTTC. Its translation is CASSLGRSGASSYNEQFF.

This clone appeared a single time. The V gene is TRBV2, the J gene TRBJ1-2, with TRBD1 as a possible D gene (5 bases). CDR1 is SNHLY and CDR2 is FYNNEI in the germline V gene. This CDR3 is 14 amino acids long. V lost 0 bases and J 4 bases, leaving 9 bases between the germline ends. The CDR3 nucleotides read TGTGCCAGCAGTGAAGCAAGGGGTTTCTATGGCTACACCTTC. Amino acid sequence: CASSEARGFYGYTF. The variable domain in full, completed from reference TRBV2 and TRBJ1-2, reads EPEVTQTPSHQVTQMGQEVILRCVPISNHLYFYWYRQILGQKVEFLVSFYNNEISEKSEIFDDQFSVERPDGSNFTLKIRSTKLEDSAMYFCASSEARGFYGYTFGSGTRLTVV.

This chain joins TRBV4-3 and TRBJ1-4; 7 nucleotides line up with TRBD1. There are 15 residues in the CDR3. Germline assignment: CDR1 LGHNA and CDR2 YSLEER. V gave up 1 base and J gave up 8 bases; unmatched junction bases: 7. The CDR3 spells CASSQGGMDREKLFF. CDR3 in DNA: TGCGCCAGCAGCCAAGGCGGGATGGACAGGGAAAAACTGTTTTTT.

The chain employs TRBV5-5 and TRBJ2-5; weak D call: TRBD1 (6 bases). The assigned J gene may be wrong: the sequence end matches TRBJ2-7 better. There are 14 residues in the CDR3. Germline CDR1 SGHKS, CDR2 YYEKEE (reference sequence). CDR3 DNA: TGTGCCAGCAGCTTGGGGGACATCCGCTACGAGCAGTACTTC. Translated, it gives CASSLGDIRYEQYF.

The J gene is TRBJ2-5, the V gene TRBV5-4, with D hard to call. The DNA end lines up better with TRBJ2-7; the J call may be wrong. Germline CDR1 is SGHNT and CDR2 is YYREEE (reference sequence). The CDR3 contains 16 residues. The chain's CDR3 is CASSLAVRRSSYEQYF. The CDR3 DNA sequence: TGTGCCAGCAGCTTGGCGGTGCGTAGGAGCTCCTACGAGCAGTACTTC.

The CDR3 loop is CAWSATGGYGYTF. The DNA of the CDR3 is TGTGCCTGGAGTGCGACAGGTGGCTATGGCTACACCTTC. The V gene is TRBV30, the J gene TRBJ1-2, with D possibly matching TRBD1 (6 bases). Germline CDR1 reads GTSNPN; CDR2 reads SVGIG (reference sequence). The CDR3 totals 13 residues. With 1 base removed from V and 4 bases from J, the gap between germline ends came to 10 bases.

CDR3 coding DNA: TGTGCCAGCTCTCGCACAGGGGGCAAGGACTATGGCTACACCTTC. It translates to CASSRTGGKDYGYTF. The V call is TRBV18, the J call TRBJ1-2; 9 bases line up with TRBD1. V trimming: 6 bases; J trimming: 3 bases; junction bases outside the gene matches: 8. The CDR3 sequence is 15 residues long. Per the germline V gene, CDR1 is KGHSH and CDR2 is LQKENI. Full variable domain (remainder filled in from reference TRBV18 and TRBJ1-2): NAGVMQNPRHLVRRRGQEARLRCSPMKGHSHVYWYRQLPEEGLKFMVYLQKENIIDESGMPKERFSAEFPKEGPSILRIQQVVRGDSAAYFCASSRTGGKDYGYTFGSGTRLTVV.

The chain employs TRBV10-3 and TRBJ1-1, with TRBD1 matching 8 bases. J was trimmed by 1 base and V by 4 bases; bases with no gene match: 5. CDR3 length: 15 residues. Germline assignment: CDR1 ENHRY and CDR2 SYGVKD. The CDR3 sequence: CAISGATGANTEAFF. In nucleotides, the CDR3 is TGTGCCATCAGTGGGGCGACAGGGGCGAACACTGAAGCTTTCTTT.

This sequence joins TRBV30 and TRBJ1-2, with 7 bases aligning to TRBD1. There are 14 residues in the CDR3. V gave up 2 bases and J gave up 4 bases; unmatched junction bases: 7. The germline V gene has CDR1 GTSNPN and CDR2 SVGIG (reference sequence). CDR3 sequence (DNA): TGTGCCTGGAGTTTCGCAGGGGGGCTCTATGGCTACACCTTC. Its protein is CAWSFAGGLYGYTF.

CDR3 DNA sequence: TGTGCCAGCAGCGTCCGGACTAGCGGGGGGGCTAGCACAGATACGCAGTATTTT. Its translation: CASSVRTSGGASTDTQYF. This chain joins TRBV9 and TRBJ2-3, with TRBD2 identical over 15 bases. The V gene's germline CDR1 is SGDLS and CDR2 YYNGEE. This CDR3 comprises 18 residues. V shed 2 bases and J 0 bases; nucleotides not matched to a gene: 4. The variable domain in full, with the rest retrieved from reference TRBV9 and TRBJ2-3, is DSGVTQTPKHLITATGQRVTLRCSPRSGDLSVYWYQQSLDQGLQFLIQYYNGEERAKGNILERFSAQQFPDLHSELNLSSLELGDSALYFCASSVRTSGGASTDTQYFGPGTRLTVL.

The genes are TRBV5-6 and TRBJ2-1; D remains unclear. Deletions cut 4 bases from V and 0 bases from J, with 11 bases between. This CDR3 has 15 residues. Looked up from germline, CDR1 is SGHDT and CDR2 is YYEEEE. CDR3 in amino acids: CASSPTVSSYNEQFF. As DNA, the CDR3 is TGTGCCAGCAGCCCCACGGTGAGCTCCTACAATGAGCAGTTCTTC.

This clone was observed a few times. The CDR3 nucleotides are TGTGCCAGCAGGGATCGGGTTGAAAAACTGTTTTTT. Translated: CASRDRVEKLFF. The chain employs TRBV19 and TRBJ1-4; TRBD1 is a possible D gene (5 bases). The CDR3 length is 12 residues. CDR1 LNHDA and CDR2 SQIVND come from the germline V gene (reference sequence). Trimming cost V 9 bases and J 7 bases, with 12 bases left between them.

The chain uses TRBV4-2 and TRBJ1-6; TRBD1 matches at 7 bases. This CDR3 region has 14 residues. Trimming at V came to 4 bases and at J to 14 bases, leaving 11 bases not matched to a gene. Germline CDR1 reads LGHNA; CDR2 reads YNFKEQ. The CDR3 coding sequence is TGTGCCAGCAGCCGGGACAGCTGGAGCCTCTCCCTCCACTTT. Encoded protein: CASSRDSWSLSLHF.

In DNA, the CDR3 is TGTGCCAGCAGCTTAGGCGGGTTGAGAGGATCCTACGAGCAGTACTTC. Translating it yields CASSLGGLRGSYEQYF. V is TRBV11-1 and J is TRBJ2-7; TRBD2 is a possible D gene (5 bases). CDR3 size: 16 residues. Trimming pared 1 base from V and 1 base from J, leaving 14 bases between. Germline-derived CDR1 and CDR2 are SGHAT and FQDESV (reference sequence).

The chain joins TRBV4-2 to TRBJ2-5, with 11 bases identical to TRBD2. The germline V gene encodes CDR1 LGHNA and CDR2 YNFKEQ. The trim removed 1 base at V and 3 bases at J, leaving 4 bases unmatched. This CDR3 is built from 16 residues. CDR3 in amino acids: CASSQGTSGSKETQYF. The CDR3 nucleotides read TGTGCCAGCAGCCAAGGAACTAGCGGGAGTAAAGAGACCCAGTACTTC.

CDR3 DNA: TGTGCCAGCAGCCAGGGCAGGGGCCAAAACTATGGCTACACCTTC. Protein product: CASSQGRGQNYGYTF. The chain is built from TRBV14 and TRBJ1-2; the D gene is possibly TRBD1 (6 bases). CDR1 is SGHDN, CDR2 FVKESK, per germline. This CDR3 is 15 amino acids long. The V gene lost 3 bases and the J gene lost 2 bases, with 13 bases spanning the gap. The full variable domain, its missing parts supplied by reference TRBV14 and TRBJ1-2, is EAGVTQFPSHSVIEKGQTVTLRCDPISGHDNLYWYRRVMGKEIKFLLHFVKESKQDESGMPNNRFLAERTGGTYSTLKVQPAELEDSGVYFCASSQGRGQNYGYTFGSGTRLTVV.

The V and J genes are TRBV7-9 and TRBJ2-1; 11 bases align to TRBD2. J gave up 8 bases and V 5 bases, and 8 bases lay outside the gene matches. The CDR3 is 15 amino acids. CDR1 is SEHNR and CDR2 is FQNEAQ in the germline V gene (reference sequence). The CDR3 region is CASSMGLAERDEQFF. Written as DNA, the CDR3 is TGTGCCAGCAGCATGGGACTAGCGGAAAGGGATGAGCAGTTCTTC.